Sequencing of this T cell receptor (beta chain) was carried out in a study of PD-1 blockade in classical Hodgkin lymphoma. About the study: Patients were infused with nivolumab 3 mg/kg every 2 weeks.

All patients relapsed after autologous stem cell transplantation, and brentuximab vedotin exposure varied. Worth noting for this clone: Its antigen is as yet unknown.

Trimming removed 6 bases from V and 3 bases from J, with 13 bases in between. This CDR3 has 14 amino acids. Germline V gene lookup returns CDR1 SGHNT and CDR2 YYREEE (reference sequence). This table comes from immunoSEQ multiplex PCR, and its TCRdb copy is limited to in-frame clones, with some not included. The table lists 10,000 to 15,000 clones, around 90% of them singletons. Study results and limitations: By cycle point C4D1, TCR diversity had risen significantly in CD4+ cells (but not CD8+ cells). Any patient who commenced nivolumab under 1 year after ASCT was excluded. The diversity seen at baseline in complete responders resembled that of newly diagnosed patients.

This specimen consisted of peripheral blood mononuclear cells (PBMCs), obtained at baseline. This TCR came from a human donor with classical Hodgkin lymphoma. J is TRBJ1-3 and V is TRBV5-4, with D possibly matching TRBD1 (5 bases). The CDR3 coding sequence is TGTGCCAGCACCGGACGAGGGGTTGGAAACACCATATATTTT. Translating it yields CASTGRGVGNTIYF.